This T cell receptor (beta chain) was sequenced during a study of T cells in narcolepsy. Study-level results: Same-patient CSF and blood CD4+ T cell clonotypes included HCRT-specific and TRIB2-specific autoreactive ones.

Generated by immunoSEQ multiplex PCR, the TCRdb table keeps only in-frame clones and is missing some. The sample holds about 32,000 clones, around 75% seen once. This CDR3 has 17 residues. Deletions cut 2 bases from V and 0 bases from J, with 14 bases between. CDR1 and CDR2 (germline): MGHRA, YSYEKL. This clone was seen a handful of times. The antigen is not known. The J gene is TRBJ2-1, the V gene TRBV4-1; no clear D gene. The TCR was taken from a human donor with narcolepsy. The material sequenced was CD45RA- memory CD4+ T cells from PBMCs. CDR3 amino acids: CASSQLPGPSSYNEQFF. The CDR3 region has the DNA TGCGCCAGCAGCCAATTGCCCGGGCCTAGCTCCTACAATGAGCAGTTCTTC.